The 30 T cell receptor delta chains in this list originate from one sample, sequenced in a study of gamma-delta T cells after stem cell transplantation (dated by TCRdb to the mid-2010s). Library prep was done by RT-PCR. The reads were generated on an Illumina MiSeq. TCRdb reprocessed the public reads with the caller CATT; rows with the same DNA were merged afterwards. This sample lists around 1,000 delta-chain clones; 10% to 15% were detected once. Together, the top ten hold around 57% of the sample. Input material: gamma-delta T cells. The receptors derive from a human donor. It is not recorded whose cells these are; they may come from a transplant donor.

This clone was seen a few times. A read error may account for a junction end that differs from germline. CDR3 loop: CACDHLLGDTPSQTDKLTF. The DNA of the CDR3 is TGTGCCTGTGACCATCTACTGGGGGATACGCCCTCGCAGACCGATAAACTCACCTTT. The rearrangement uses TRDV2 and TRDJ1, with 13 bases fitting TRDD3. The CDR3 is made up of 19 amino acids. CDR1 GEAIGNYY and CDR2 EKD come from the germline V gene.

This clone was observed a few times. This DNA's translation differs at residue 17 from TCRdb's protein, which comes from a much larger clone; a read error is likely, and the protein shown is translated from the DNA. The V and J genes are TRDV3 and TRDJ1, with 13 bases lining up with TRDD3. This CDR3 region has 24 residues. Looked up from germline, CDR1 is TVYSNPD and CDR2 is GDNSRS (reference sequence). The CDR3 DNA reads as TGTGCCTTTAATCGGAAACCCCCACTACGGGGACTGGGGGATACGCGGAGGAACACCGACAAACTCATCTTT. Residues: CAFNRKPPLRGLGDTRRNTDKLIF.

This clone ranks as large (0.1 to 1%). The chain has TRDV1 and TRDJ1; possible D gene TRDD2, 5 bases. Germline CDR1 and CDR2: TSWWSYY and QGS. V lost 4 bases and J lost 0, with 9 bases in between. This CDR3 contains 14 residues. The CDR3, as DNA: TGTGCTCTTGGGGTCCTATCCTACACCGATAAACTCATCTTT. Protein product: CALGVLSYTDKLIF.

This clone was seen a handful of times. A far larger clone is just one base off, so this is likely a read error. The same CDR3 also results from other DNA sequences found in this sample. The V call is TRDV2, the J call TRDJ1, with 8 bases that match TRDD3. The CDR3 has 17 amino acids. The germline V gene has CDR1 GEAIGNYY and CDR2 EKD. CDR3 DNA sequence: TGTGCCTGTGACACCGTACTGGGGGCCCCGGTCACCGATAAGCTCATCTTT. The encoded protein is CACDTVLGAPVTDKLIF.

This clone was observed a handful of times. TCRdb's protein for this DNA is that of a much larger clone and differs from the translation at residue 5, likely a read error; the protein shown is the DNA translation. V gene TRDV2 combines with J gene TRDJ1, with 13 bases identical to TRDD3. Germline-derived CDR1 and CDR2 are GEAIGNYY and EKD. V shed 3 bases and J 0 bases; nucleotides not matched to a gene: 6. The CDR3 has 17 amino acids. This CDR3 is CACDGLLGDTHTDKLIF. The CDR3 bases are TGTGCCTGTGACGGCCTACTGGGGGATACGCACACCGATAAACTCATCTTT.

This clone appeared a few times. TCRdb attributes to this sequence the protein of a much larger clone, which differs from the DNA translation at residue 9; a read error is likely, and the protein displayed is translated from the DNA. The V gene is TRDV2, the J gene TRDJ3, with a possible D match to TRDD3 (5 bases). V was shortened by 0 bases and J by 0 bases, with 17 bases between the two germline ends. This CDR3 has 20 amino acids. CDR1 is GEAIGNYY and CDR2 is EKD in the germline V gene. In nucleotides, the CDR3 is TGTGCCTGTGACACCGGTCCCTGGGAGTTGAGCTCCTGGGACACCCGACAGATGTTTTTC. Translation: CACDTGPWELSSWDTRQMFF.

This clone was observed a few times. TCRdb lists the protein of a much larger clone for this DNA, which differs at residue 11, so this is likely a read error; the protein given here is translated from the DNA itself. CDR3 coding DNA: TGTGCCTGTGACACCGGTCCCTGGGGGTTGATCTCCTGGGACACCCGACAGATGTTTTTC. Its translation: CACDTGPWGLISWDTRQMFF. The chain links TRDV2 to TRDJ3; 7 bases match TRDD3. CDR1 and CDR2 from the germline V gene are GEAIGNYY and EKD. The CDR3 contains 20 residues. V lost 0 bases and J lost 0; bases outside the gene matches: 10.

V and J are TRDV2 and TRDJ1; 9 bases agree with TRDD3. The ends lost 1 base at V and 5 bases at J; junction bases unmatched: 7. Germline values: CDR1 GEAIGNYY, CDR2 EKD. This CDR3 region has 15 residues. DNA of the CDR3: TGTGCCTGTGACACGATGGGGATACGCGCGGATAAACTCATCTTT. Amino acid sequence: CACDTMGIRADKLIF.

The gene calls are TRDV2 and TRDJ3, with TRDD3 matching over 8 bases. The length of the CDR3 is 22 residues. V was clipped by 1 base and J by 0 bases; unmatched bases: 16. Germline loops: CDR1 GEAIGNYY, CDR2 EKD. CDR3 sequence: CACDTLLSTGGSSSWDTRQMFF. CDR3 DNA sequence: TGTGCCTGTGACACACTCTTAAGTACTGGGGGGTCGAGCTCCTGGGACACCCGACAGATGTTTTTC.

The chain employs TRDV2 and TRDJ1, with 8 bases aligning to TRDD3. The V segment lost 4 bases and the J segment 2 bases; nucleotides outside the gene matches: 8. This CDR3 has 15 residues. Germline V gives CDR1 GEAIGNYY, CDR2 EKD. The CDR3 protein is CACDILGAKTDKLIF. The CDR3 region has the DNA TGTGCCTGTGATATACTGGGGGCGAAGACCGATAAACTCATCTTT.

A remark on this clone: This likely traces to a read error, being one base from a far larger clone. As DNA, the CDR3 is TGTGCTCTTGGGGCCCACCTTCCTACGGCGAAAATATTACTGGGGGCCCGGGCAGACACCGATAAACCCATCTTT. This encodes CALGAHLPTAKILLGARADTDKPIF. This chain uses TRDV1 with TRDJ1; a possible D gene is TRDD2 (9 bases). Germline CDR1 reads TSWWSYY; CDR2 reads QGS. The CDR3 length is 25 residues.

This clone is classed as large. The J gene is TRDJ1, the V gene TRDV2, with D perhaps matching TRDD3 (5 bases). V shed 0 bases and J shed 2 bases, with 12 bases lying between them. The CDR3 loop spans 15 amino acids. Germline V CDR1 and CDR2: GEAIGNYY, EKD. The DNA of the CDR3 is TGTGCCTGTGACACCATCGGGATCAGGACCGATAAACTCATCTTT. This codes for CACDTIGIRTDKLIF.

To note about this clone: Given a far larger clone just one base away, this is likely a sequencing read error. Other DNA sequences in the sample encode the same CDR3. The chain is built from TRDV3 and TRDJ1, with 13 bases matching TRDD3. CDR1 and CDR2 (germline): TVYSNPD, GDNSRS (reference sequence). The CDR3 is 24 amino acids. Written as DNA, the CDR3 is TGTGCCTTTAATCGGAAACCCCCACTACGGGGACTGGGGGATACGCGGGGGAACACTGATAAACTCATCTTT. It translates to CAFNRKPPLRGLGDTRGNTDKLIF.

This clone was observed a few times. It may be a read error: a sequence one base away is much more abundant. The sample has other DNA sequences that encode this CDR3 too. The chain couples TRDV2 to TRDJ1, with TRDD3 matching 8 bases. This CDR3 region has 16 residues. Germline CDR1 reads GEAIGNYY; CDR2 reads EKD. The CDR3 region is CACDTVSRDTPDKLIF. The CDR3 DNA reads TGCGCCTGTGACACCGTTTCTCGGGATACGCCCGATAAACTCATCTTT.

To note about this clone: A single base is all that separates this from a far larger clone, so a read error is likely. Other nucleotide sequences in the sample specify the same CDR3. The rearrangement uses TRDV1 and TRDJ1; TRDD3 agrees at 12 bases. Germline V CDR1 and CDR2: TSWWSYY, QGS. CDR3 length equals 23 residues. CDR3 residues: CALGELVVLRTAGGYGNTDKLIF. The DNA of the CDR3 is TGTGCTCTTGGGGAATTAGTTGTCCTACGGACTGCTGGGGGATACGGGAACACTGATAAACTCATCTTT.

In its sample, this clone was seen a few times. The chain carries TRDV1 and TRDJ1; D gene uncertain. The V end lost 3 bases, the J end lost 0 bases, and 20 bases lay between the germline ends. Germline values: CDR1 TSWWSYY, CDR2 QGS. The CDR3 sequence is 18 residues long. This chain's CDR3 is CALGDYFPVNSYTDKLIF. The DNA for the CDR3 is TGTGCTCTTGGGGATTATTTCCCCGTTAATTCGTACACCGATAAACTCATCTTT.

This clone was counted only a few times. The CDR3 is CALGTPGFRLIF. The CDR3 DNA follows: TGTGCTCTTGGGACGCCTGGCTTTCGACTCATCTTT. The chain employs TRDV1 and TRDJ1; no clear D gene. The CDR3 covers 12 residues. Germline V lookup: CDR1 TSWWSYY, CDR2 QGS. Trimming shortened V by 5 bases and J by 10 bases, and 14 bases separated the two germline ends.

This clone came up a few times. The chain is built from TRDV2 and TRDJ1; 11 nucleotides line up with TRDD3. Looked up from germline, CDR1 is GEAIGNYY and CDR2 is EKD. Germline trimming cut 3 bases from V and 0 bases from J; bases unmatched to any gene: 11. This CDR3 has 18 amino acids. The CDR3 region is CACDRLGDKTGYTDKLIF. CDR3 DNA: TGTGCCTGTGACCGACTGGGGGATAAGACGGGATACACCGATAAACTCATCTTT.

Turning to this clone: The translation of this DNA and the TCRdb protein of a much larger clone differ at residues 7 and 11, probably owing to a read error; the protein shown here is translated from the DNA. The chain combines TRDV2 with TRDJ1; D may be TRDD3 (5 bases). From germline, CDR1 is GEAIGNYY and CDR2 EKD. Trimming took 0 bases from V and 1 from J, leaving 17 bases between them. This CDR3 has 17 residues. CDR3 bases: TGTGCCTGTGACACCGTACAGGGGGCCCCGGGCACCGATAAACTCATCTTT. Translated: CACDTVQGAPGTDKLIF.

This clone was observed a few times. V is TRDV2 and J is TRDJ1; TRDD1 is a possible D gene (6 bases). The CDR3 extends over 16 amino acids. Trimming took 3 bases from V and 0 from J, leaving 16 bases between them. The germline V gene encodes CDR1 GEAIGNYY and CDR2 EKD. CDR3 in amino acids: CACDSLHGNNTDKLIF. The CDR3 bases are TGTGCCTGTGACTCCCTGCACGGAAATAACACCGATAAACTCATCTTT.

This clone appeared a few times. This chain uses TRDV2 with TRDJ3; 8 bases line up with TRDD3. CDR3 size: 24 residues. Trimming took 0 bases from V and 0 from J; bases not matched to a gene: 21. The germline V gene has CDR1 GEAIGNYY and CDR2 EKD. The CDR3 DNA is TGTGCCTGTGACACCGTCGTAGGGGGTACTGGGGGCCCCGGGAGCTCCTGGGACACCCGACAGATGTTTTTC. Protein sequence: CACDTVVGGTGGPGSSWDTRQMFF.

The CDR3 coding sequence is TGTGCCAGTACCCATCTGGTACTGGGGATAGGCAATGATACCGATAAACTCATCTTT. Its protein is CASTHLVLGIGNDTDKLIF. Although no V gene was called, TRDJ1 is the J gene; the table's TRDD3 call for D was not verified on the DNA. This CDR3 is built from 19 residues.

This clone was observed a handful of times. A read error is likely here: a far larger clone is one base away. This sample includes further DNA sequences coding for the same CDR3. The chain has TRDV2 and TRDJ3, with D possibly TRDD3 on 6 matching bases. The germline V gene has CDR1 GEAIGNYY and CDR2 EKD. This CDR3 is 20 amino acids long. Between the trimmed V and J ends, which lost 0 bases and 0 bases, there was a span of 17 bases. CDR3 in amino acids: CACDTGPWGLSSWDTRQMFF. CDR3 nucleotide sequence: TGTGCCTGTGACACCGGTCCTTGGGGGTTGAGCTCCTGGGACACCCGACAGATGTTTTTC.

The chain joins TRDV1 to TRDJ1; 8 bases are shared with TRDD2. TCRdb lists no J gene, so it was determined here by aligning the DNA to germline. The CDR3 is 21 residues long. V shed 1 base, J shed 4 bases, and the junction held 23 bases outside the gene matches. CDR1 and CDR2 from the germline V gene are TSWWSYY and QGS. Here the CDR3 DNA reads TGTGCTCTTGGGGAACACGGGCCTTCCTATTTTCCTCTGGGGCTTGACGATAAACTCATCTTT. This codes for CALGEHGPSYFPLGLDDKLIF.

This clone occurred a few times. The V and J genes are TRDV2 and TRDJ1; TRDD3 matches 7 bases. From germline, CDR1 is GEAIGNYY and CDR2 EKD. The CDR3 runs 17 residues. The V gene end was trimmed by 1 base and the J gene end by 0 bases; junction bases not matched to a gene: 10. As DNA, the CDR3 is TGTGCCTGTGACACGCTGGGGGCTTACGGGTACACCGATAAACTCATCTTT. It specifies CACDTLGAYGYTDKLIF.

There are a few counts of this clone. The CDR3 nucleotides are TGTGCCTGTGACCTGGTTGGGATCGGGGATAAACTCATCTTT. Protein sequence: CACDLVGIGDKLIF. The rearrangement links TRDV2 to TRDJ1; D might be TRDD3 (5 bases). Deletions cut 3 bases from V and 5 bases from J, with 15 bases between. Germline lookup yields CDR1 GEAIGNYY and CDR2 EKD. This CDR3 is 14 amino acids long.

Comments on this clone: An end of the junction differs from the germline gene, which may be a read error. The rearrangement joins TRDV2 to TRDJ1; TRDD3 matches 7 bases. The CDR3 consists of 16 residues. CDR1 is GEAIGNYY, CDR2 EKD, per germline. The CDR3 DNA reads as TGTGCCTGTGACACCGTTGGGGGAGATTACACCGATAAACCCATCTTT. Its translation: CACDTVGGDYTDKPIF.

This chain uses TRDV2 with TRDJ1; 10 bases line up with TRDD3. The CDR3 covers 14 residues. The germline V gene encodes CDR1 GEAIGNYY and CDR2 EKD. J lost 8 bases, V lost 3 bases, and 8 bases had no gene match. CDR3 sequence (DNA): TGTGCCTGTGACTTACTGGGGGATTCCAACAAACTCATCTTT. This translates into CACDLLGDSNKLIF.

This clone was picked up a small number of times. TCRdb's entry gives the protein of a much larger clone, which mismatches this DNA's translation at residue 10, likely from a read error; the protein reported here is translated from the DNA. The V and J genes are TRDV2 and TRDJ3; 7 nucleotides agree with TRDD3. Germline V gene sequence: CDR1 GEAIGNYY, CDR2 EKD. The CDR3 contains 20 residues. Trimming took 0 bases from V and 0 from J; bases not matched to a gene: 10. CDR3 loop: CACDTGPWGVSSWDTRQMFF. CDR3 in DNA: TGTGCCTGTGACACCGGTCCCTGGGGGGTGAGCTCCTGGGACACCCGACAGATGTTTTTC.

A few counts support this clone. TCRdb shows a much larger clone's protein in place of this DNA's translation, and the two differ at residue 8, likely through a read error; the protein shown is translated from the DNA. The chain joins TRDV2 to TRDJ1; possibly TRDD3 for D (5 bases). CDR3 length equals 18 residues. Trimming removed 3 bases from V and 0 bases from J, with 22 bases in between. Germline-derived CDR1 and CDR2 are GEAIGNYY and EKD. The CDR3 sequence: CACDHMMRDRRYTDKLIF. CDR3 DNA sequence: TGTGCCTGTGACCATATGATGAGGGATCGTCGGTACACCGATAAACTCATCTTT.